This entry is about one TCR beta chain. In blood CD8+ and CD4+ T cells, TCR beta underwent sequencing. Both CD4+ and CD8+ T cells were negatively isolated, and TEMRA cells underwent FACS enrichment. The data stem from a study of CD8 T cells in Susac syndrome. An input of 0.5 to 1 ug of RNA was subjected to reverse transcription using random hexamers. TCRdb ran MiXCR on the immunoSEQ multiplex PCR reads and lists one entry per CDR3 protein. The top ten clones hold approximately 0.1% of a sample with about 190,000 distinct CDR3 sequences, roughly 94% of them seen once. Germline CDR1 DFQATT, CDR2 SNEGSKA (reference sequence). The CDR3 sequence is 14 residues long. V lost 3 bases to trimming and J lost 2 bases; unmatched junction nucleotides: 5.

The TCR was taken from a human donor in good health. The rearrangement uses TRBV20-1 and TRBJ2-3, with 7 bases fitting TRBD1. The sample taken for sequencing was CD4+ T cells from PBMCs. CDR3: CSASKQGITDTQYF. CDR3 coding DNA: TGCAGTGCTAGTAAACAGGGGATCACAGATACGCAGTATTTT.